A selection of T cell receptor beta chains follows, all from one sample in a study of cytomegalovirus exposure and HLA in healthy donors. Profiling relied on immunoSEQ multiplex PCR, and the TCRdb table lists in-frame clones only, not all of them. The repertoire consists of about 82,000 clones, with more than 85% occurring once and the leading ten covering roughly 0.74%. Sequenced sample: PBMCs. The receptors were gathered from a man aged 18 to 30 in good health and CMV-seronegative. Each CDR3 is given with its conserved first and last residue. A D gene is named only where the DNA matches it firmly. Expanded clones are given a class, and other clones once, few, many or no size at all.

DNA: TGTGCCAGCAGGTCCCGACAGGGCTCCTACGAGCAGTACTTC
CDR3: CASRSRQGSYEQYF
D: TRBD1
size: -
V: TRBV7-2
J: TRBJ2-7

DNA: TGTGCCTGGAGTGTGACAGGGAATAACTATGGCTACACCTTC
CDR3: CAWSVTGNNYGYTF
D: TRBD1
size: -
V: TRBV30
J: TRBJ1-2

DNA: TGTGCCAGCCGGGGACAGGGATTCCTCCACGAGCAGTACTTC
CDR3: CASRGQGFLHEQYF
D: TRBD1
size: -
V: TRBV6-5
J: TRBJ2-7

DNA: TGTGCCCGAAGCGTCGGGACATCCTACACCGGGGAGCTGTTTTTT
CDR3: CARSVGTSYTGELFF
D: -
size: -
V: TRBV30
J: TRBJ2-2

DNA: TGTGCCAGCTCACCAGGGGGGAGAGATCAGCCCCAGCATTTT
CDR3: CASSPGGRDQPQHF
D: -
size: -
V: TRBV18
J: TRBJ1-5

DNA: TGTGCTAGTGGTTTGGTACTAGGGACAGGGGTGGCCTTTAGTGGAAACACCATATATTTT
CDR3: CASGLVLGTGVAFSGNTIYF
D: TRBD1
size: -
V: TRBV12-5
J: TRBJ1-3

DNA: TGTGCCATCACCCGACAGCTGAACTATGGCTACACCTTC
CDR3: CAITRQLNYGYTF
D: -
size: once
V: TRBV10-3
J: TRBJ1-2

DNA: TGTGCCAGCAGTTTGACCGGGGGAGGAGGCGAGCAGTACTTC
CDR3: CASSLTGGGGEQYF
D: -
size: -
V: TRBV6-5
J: TRBJ2-7

DNA: TGTGCCTGGAGTGACACGACAGGGACCCAGTACTTC
CDR3: CAWSDTTGTQYF
D: -
size: -
V: TRBV30
J: TRBJ2-5

DNA: TGTGCCAGCAGCTGGGACAGGAAATTGAACACTGAAGCTTTCTTT
CDR3: CASSWDRKLNTEAFF
D: TRBD1
size: -
V: TRBV5-4
J: TRBJ1-1

DNA: TGTGCCATCAGTGATTCGGTTACGGATCAGCCCCAGCATTTT
CDR3: CAISDSVTDQPQHF
D: -
size: -
V: TRBV10-3
J: TRBJ1-5

DNA: TGTGCCAGCAGCTTTTCACTACAGGGTAGCACTGAAGCTTTCTTT
CDR3: CASSFSLQGSTEAFF
D: -
size: -
V: TRBV5-4
J: TRBJ1-1

DNA: TGTGCCAGCAGTCCCGGGACAGGTAGGAGCTACGAGCAGTACTTC
CDR3: CASSPGTGRSYEQYF
D: TRBD1
size: -
V: TRBV6-1
J: TRBJ2-7

DNA: TGCGCCAGCAGCTCATCTAGCGGGAGGGCCTGGGAGACCCAGTACTTC
CDR3: CASSSSSGRAWETQYF
D: TRBD2
size: -
V: TRBV5-1
J: TRBJ2-5

DNA: TGCAGTGCTAGTTATACCTACGAGCAGTACTTC
CDR3: CSASYTYEQYF
D: -
size: -
V: TRBV20-1
J: TRBJ2-7

DNA: TGTGCCAGCAGTCCGATGTTGAACAGGGTCACTGAAGCTTTCTTT
CDR3: CASSPMLNRVTEAFF
D: -
size: few
V: TRBV6-5
J: TRBJ1-1

DNA: TGTGCCAGCAGCCTCAGGGCAGCCGGGGCCAACGTCCTGACTTTC
CDR3: CASSLRAAGANVLTF
D: -
size: -
V: TRBV13
J: TRBJ2-6

DNA: TGTGCCAGCAGCTTTCACAGGGATAGGGAGACCCAGTACTTC
CDR3: CASSFHRDRETQYF
D: -
size: -
V: TRBV7-9
J: TRBJ2-5